These 20 T cell receptor beta chains originate from one sample sequenced in a study of blood T cell repertoires in COVID-19. The assay was immunoSEQ multiplex PCR, and TCRdb's table has in-frame clones only and misses some. The data contain some 80,000 clones, about 83% of them singletons. The sequenced material came from peripheral blood. These receptors were collected from a man aged 50-60 years with acute or convalescent COVID-19.

V and J are TRBV27 and TRBJ1-1, with D tentatively TRBD1 (6 bases). Germline CDR1 reads MNHEY; CDR2 reads SMNVEV (reference sequence). The V end was cut by 4 bases, the J end by 3 bases, with 6 bases between. The CDR3 covers 12 residues. The CDR3 bases are TGTGCCAGCAGTTCAGGGGACACTGAAGCTTTCTTT. Translating gives CASSSGDTEAFF.

V is TRBV30 and J is TRBJ1-2, with a weak D call TRBD1 (6 bases). This CDR3 has 17 residues. Trimming took off 0 bases at V and 5 bases at J, with 22 bases between the two ends. From germline, CDR1 is GTSNPN and CDR2 SVGIG (reference sequence). The CDR3 protein is CAWSVWGQDLFPYGYTF. The CDR3 region has the DNA TGTGCCTGGAGTGTGTGGGGACAAGACTTATTCCCTTATGGCTACACCTTC.

This clone has just one count. V and J are TRBV10-2 and TRBJ1-2; D unresolved. CDR3 size: 16 residues. CDR1 and CDR2 (germline): WSHSY, SAAADI. V was trimmed by 0 bases and J by 1 base, leaving 12 bases between them. The CDR3 reads CASSESVEGVNYGYTF. The CDR3 nucleotides are TGCGCCAGCAGTGAGTCCGTCGAGGGAGTTAACTATGGCTACACCTTC.

The chain recombines TRBV16 with TRBJ2-2, with a possible D match to TRBD2 (6 bases). The CDR3 runs to 16 residues. Trimming took off 4 bases at V and 4 bases at J, with 16 bases between the two ends. Germline V gives CDR1 KGHSY, CDR2 FQNENV. CDR3 DNA sequence: TGTGCCAGCAGCCTCCCGGGGAGGACCCTCACCGGGGAGCTGTTTTTT. Translation: CASSLPGRTLTGELFF.

V usage is TRBV11-3 and J usage is TRBJ2-7, with 7 bases aligning to TRBD1. Germline V CDR1 and CDR2: SGHNT, YENEEA. V dropped 3 bases and J dropped 5; count of bases not matched to a gene: 7. CDR3 length: 14 amino acids. CDR3 residues: CASSFGTVAHEQYF. CDR3 nucleotides: TGTGCCAGCAGCTTTGGGACAGTCGCCCACGAGCAGTACTTC. Full variable domain (missing parts from reference TRBV11-3 and TRBJ2-7): EAGVVQSPRYKIIEKKQPVAFWCNPISGHNTLYWYLQNLGQGPELLIRYENEEAVDDSQLPKDRFSAERLKGVDSTLKIQPAELGDSAVYLCASSFGTVAHEQYFGPGTRLTVT.

The chain joins TRBV19 to TRBJ2-7; TRBD2 matches at 13 bases. Trimming at V came to 5 bases and at J to 4 bases, leaving 8 bases not matched to a gene. CDR3 size: 16 residues. Germline-derived CDR1 and CDR2 are LNHDA and SQIVND (reference sequence). CDR3 DNA sequence: TGTGCCAGTAGTGGCCAACTAGCGGGGGGGAAATACGAGCAGTACTTC. The encoded protein is CASSGQLAGGKYEQYF. Variable domain in full (rest from reference TRBV19 and TRBJ2-7): DGGITQSPKYLFRKEGQNVTLSCEQNLNHDAMYWYRQDPGQGLRLIYYSQIVNDFQKGDIAEGYSVSREKKESFPLTVTSAQKNPTAFYLCASSGQLAGGKYEQYFGPGTRLTVT.

This clone was recorded once. V usage is TRBV11-3 and J usage is TRBJ1-4; maybe TRBD1 (5 bases). The CDR3 is 15 amino acids. V lost 5 bases to trimming and J lost 3 bases, with 13 bases between them. Per the germline V gene, CDR1 is SGHNT and CDR2 is YENEEA. The CDR3 coding sequence is TGTGCCAGCAGCCTCTCGGGGGGGGCTAATGAAAAACTGTTTTTT. Its protein is CASSLSGGANEKLFF.

The chain joins TRBV6-6 to TRBJ2-2; the match to TRBD1 covers 8 bases. CDR1 is MNHNY, CDR2 SVGAGI, per germline (reference sequence). The V gene end was trimmed by 2 bases and the J gene end by 6 bases; junction bases not matched to a gene: 8. The CDR3 covers 16 residues. CDR3 residues: CASSYPGQGAAGELFF. CDR3 bases: TGTGCCAGCAGTTACCCCGGGCAGGGGGCGGCCGGGGAGCTGTTTTTT.

The rearrangement links TRBV30 to TRBJ1-3; the match to TRBD1 covers 8 bases. Trimming cost V 4 bases and J 9 bases; bases outside gene matches: 8. Germline loops: CDR1 GTSNPN, CDR2 SVGIG (reference sequence). This CDR3 region has 13 residues. Written as DNA, the CDR3 is TGTGCCTGGACCGGGACAGGCTACGGCACCATATATTTT. It codes for CAWTGTGYGTIYF.

The chain couples TRBV14 to TRBJ1-2; TRBD1 is a possible D gene (6 bases). Germline values: CDR1 SGHDN, CDR2 FVKESK. The CDR3 runs to 16 residues. V dropped 4 bases and J dropped 2 bases, with 17 bases sitting between them. The CDR3 DNA is TGTGCCAGCAGCCGCCAAACAGGGATTAGCAACTATGGCTACACCTTC. Translating gives CASSRQTGISNYGYTF.

The chain carries TRBV27 and TRBJ2-1; D is undetermined. Per the germline V gene, CDR1 is MNHEY and CDR2 is SMNVEV (reference sequence). The CDR3 is made up of 13 amino acids. V was shortened by 3 bases and J by 6 bases, with 9 bases between the two germline ends. CDR3 protein: CASSFNRINEQFF. CDR3 nucleotide sequence: TGTGCCAGCAGTTTTAACAGAATCAATGAGCAGTTCTTC.

This chain uses TRBV5-1 with TRBJ2-3, with 7 bases matching TRBD1. This CDR3 region has 15 residues. Losses at the gene ends were 3 bases for V and 4 bases for J; bases not matched to a gene: 8. The germline CDR1 and CDR2 sequences are SGHRS and YFSETQ. The CDR3 region is CASSSGRGGADTQYF. The CDR3 coding sequence is TGCGCCAGCAGCTCAGGACGAGGGGGCGCAGATACGCAGTATTTT.

The V and J genes are TRBV4-1 and TRBJ2-7; D ambiguous. Germline CDR1 reads MGHRA; CDR2 reads YSYEKL. This CDR3 has 14 residues. V was cut by 0 bases and J by 3 bases, with 9 bases left in between. The CDR3 DNA follows: TGCGCCAGCAGCCAAGACAACAGTGTCTACGAGCAGTACTTC. This gives the protein CASSQDNSVYEQYF.

This clone was seen only once. The chain recombines TRBV6-2 or TRBV6-3 with TRBJ1-5; no clear D. V was shortened by 5 bases and J by 1 base, with 18 bases between the two germline ends. The CDR3 totals 17 residues. In germline, CDR1 is MNHEY, CDR2 SVGEGT. The CDR3 nucleotides read TGTGCCAGCAGTCACCCCACATCGGGTTGGAGCAATCAGCCCCAGCATTTT. The encoded protein is CASSHPTSGWSNQPQHF.

This chain links TRBV6-1 with TRBJ2-2, with 12 nucleotides matching TRBD2. The germline V gene has CDR1 MNHNS and CDR2 SASEGT. This CDR3 is built from 18 residues. V trimming: 1 base; J trimming: 2 bases; junction bases outside the gene matches: 5. The CDR3 sequence is CASSEVLAGGLNTGELFF. The CDR3 DNA follows: TGTGCCAGCAGTGAAGTGCTAGCGGGGGGGCTAAACACCGGGGAGCTGTTTTTT.

This sequence joins TRBV19 and TRBJ2-2; 8 bases map to TRBD1. This CDR3 is built from 15 residues. Per the germline V gene, CDR1 is LNHDA and CDR2 is SQIVND (reference sequence). Trimming removed 4 bases from V and 1 base from J; junction bases left unmatched: 2. The CDR3 region is CASSKGTGNTGELFF. DNA of the CDR3: TGTGCCAGTAGTAAGGGGACAGGGAACACCGGGGAGCTGTTTTTT.

V gene TRBV5-1 combines with J gene TRBJ2-7; 11 bases fit TRBD1. The CDR3 contains 16 residues. V shed 4 bases and J 0 bases; nucleotides not matched to a gene: 6. Germline CDR1 reads SGHRS; CDR2 reads YFSETQ. In DNA form, the CDR3 reads TGCGCCAGCAGCCTAGGACAGGGGGCGATCTCCTACGAGCAGTACTTC. Translating it yields CASSLGQGAISYEQYF. Using reference TRBV5-1 and TRBJ2-7 for the parts outside the CDR3, the full variable domain is KAGVTQTPRYLIKTRGQQVTLSCSPISGHRSVSWYQQTPGQGLQFLFEYFSETQRNKGNFPGRFSGRQFSNSRSEMNVSTLELGDSALYLCASSLGQGAISYEQYFGPGTRLTVT.

The V gene is TRBV5-6, the J gene TRBJ2-7; TRBD1 agrees at 9 bases. The V and J ends lost 2 bases and 3 bases, in that order; junction bases with no gene match: 3. Germline V gene lookup returns CDR1 SGHDT and CDR2 YYEEEE. The CDR3 is 14 residues long. This CDR3 reads CASSFGQGNYEQYF. The DNA of the CDR3 is TGTGCCAGCAGCTTCGGACAGGGGAACTACGAGCAGTACTTC.

The rearrangement links TRBV27 to TRBJ1-6; TRBD1 matches at 7 bases. The CDR3 has 15 amino acids. CDR1 and CDR2 (germline): MNHEY, SMNVEV (reference sequence). V trimming: 5 bases; J trimming: 6 bases; junction bases outside the gene matches: 7. Here the CDR3 DNA reads TGTGCCAGCAGTGAGAAGGGGGCTGGTAATTCACCCCTCCACTTT. The encoded protein is CASSEKGAGNSPLHF.

This chain links TRBV4-3 with TRBJ2-7, with 11 bases identical to TRBD2. Losses at the gene ends were 1 base for V and 2 bases for J; bases not matched to a gene: 10. Germline V CDR1 and CDR2: LGHNA, YSLEER. The CDR3 extends over 18 amino acids. As DNA, the CDR3 is TGCGCCAGCAGCCAAGTTCCAGCCCGGGGACTAGCGGCCTACGAGCAGTACTTC. Translation gives CASSQVPARGLAAYEQYF.